This TCR beta chain was captured in a study of graft-versus-host responses after intestinal transplantation (dated by TCRdb to the early 2020s). With respect to the entire study: The transplants that recipients got were multivisceral, liver-intestinal, or isolated intestinal. All recipients received anti-thymocyte globulin induction followed by maintenance tacrolimus and steroids for approximately 3 years. A cohort of 24 intestinal transplant recipients, including one retransplant, was enrolled, and a few patients lacking pretransplant specimens were excluded. To identify alloreactive clones, pre-transplant mixed lymphocyte reaction products were sequenced and compared with unstimulated pre-transplant donor and recipient T cells. A peak of at least 4% donor T cells among recipient peripheral blood mononuclear cells was the definition used for donor T cell macrochimerism. Bulk TCR-beta CDR3 sequencing was used to track graft-versus-host and host-versus-graft alloreactive T cell clones in the graft, circulation and bone marrow after intestinal transplantation. Samples from three later patients were sequenced in-house on an Illumina MiSeq with MiXCR processing rather than by the commercial service.

To note about this clone: Its antigen remains undetermined. Base-call qualities are not available, and no considerably larger clone is one nucleotide away.

The library was generated by the immunoSEQ multiplex PCR assay. In most patients, genomic DNA was isolated using the Qiagen DNeasy Blood and Tissue Kit and sent frozen to Adaptive Biotechnologies for TCR sequencing. High-throughput TCR-beta CDR3 sequencing of genomic DNA from most patients was performed by Adaptive Biotechnologies. Per the authors' processing: TCR sequencing data for around 19 patients were retrieved from Adaptive's ImmunoSEQ software; a few other patients were processed with MiXCR and VDJtools. CD4 versus CD8 sorting errors were corrected by removing sequences found in both subsets at a frequency ratio below 5:1. CDR3 nucleotide sequences shared between donor and recipient were removed because the origin of such sequences could not be assigned. To be classed as alloreactive, a clone needed at least 2-fold expansion over unstimulated cells and a minimum CFSE-low frequency of 0.002% (template counts) or 0.001% (read counts). Mappable clones were those detected in sequenced pre-transplant spleen, lymph node, or MLR CFSE-low populations of the donor or recipient. Cumulative frequency of alloreactive clones was calculated as a percentage of all sequences weighted by copy number. The immuneACCESS repertoire file appears here via TCRdb, limited to in-frame rearrangements. These files lack a portion of the clones; in checked studies, under half of the deficit traces to unresolved V genes, and the cause of the others is not known. V, J and clone size derive from that table, while D and trimming were established from the DNA sequence. Counted in this sample were around 100,000 clones; more than 85% of them appeared once. The ten most abundant clones make up roughly 1% of the sample.

Interpreted using the paper, the time point label stands for: cells obtained before transplantation from donor or recipient. CD3+CD4+ and CD3+CD8+ populations were FACS-sorted from unstimulated pre-transplant donor and recipient cells taken from spleen or lymph nodes. The investigation overall reported the following: Peak levels of circulating GvH clones were associated with declines in HvG clones early after transplant. Patients with donor T cell macrochimerism had high GvH to HvG T cell clonal ratios in their allografts. GvH clones were detected in recipient bone marrow, and some appeared earlier in ileal mucosa or blood, consistent with an intestinal mucosal origin. The relatively low number and heterogeneity of intestinal transplant patients limited the conclusions.

The CDR3 spans 15 residues, from the cysteine through the phenylalanine. Only the CDR3 region is kept as DNA, spanning 45 bases read in frame from base 1. The germline V gene (reference sequence) specifies LNHDA as CDR1 and SQIVND as CDR2. Deletion took 1 base off V and 7 bases off J, with a span of 16 bases between the germline ends. Specimen: unstimulated CD4+ T cells sorted from spleen or lymph node cells, collected before transplant. This chain is built from TRBV19 and TRBJ1-2; the D gene is unclear. This clonotype was obtained from a human donor who was the organ donor for an intestinal transplant. CDR3 reads: CASSIGTSLASGYTF. The nucleotide sequence is TGTGCCAGTAGTATAGGGACCTCCCTGGCGAGTGGCTACACCTTC.